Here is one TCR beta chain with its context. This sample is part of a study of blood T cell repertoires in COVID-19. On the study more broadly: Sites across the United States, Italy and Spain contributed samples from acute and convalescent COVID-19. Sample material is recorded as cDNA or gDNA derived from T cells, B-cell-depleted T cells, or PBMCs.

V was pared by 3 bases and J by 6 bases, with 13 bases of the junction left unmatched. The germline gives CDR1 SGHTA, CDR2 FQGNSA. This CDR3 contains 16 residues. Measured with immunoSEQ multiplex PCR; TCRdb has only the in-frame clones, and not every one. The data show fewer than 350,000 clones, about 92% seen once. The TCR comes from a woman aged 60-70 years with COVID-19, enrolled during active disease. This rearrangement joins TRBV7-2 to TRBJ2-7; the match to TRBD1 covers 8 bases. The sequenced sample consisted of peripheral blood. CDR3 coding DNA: TGTGCCAGCAGCTTCGGAGCCCACAGGGGGATTAGCGAGCAGTACTTC. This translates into CASSFGAHRGISEQYF. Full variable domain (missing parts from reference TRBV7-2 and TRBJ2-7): GAGVSQSPSNKVTEKGKDVELRCDPISGHTALYWYRQSLGQGLEFLIYFQGNSAPDKSGLPSDRFSAERTGGSVSTLTIQRTQQEDSAVYLCASSFGAHRGISEQYFGPGTRLTVT.